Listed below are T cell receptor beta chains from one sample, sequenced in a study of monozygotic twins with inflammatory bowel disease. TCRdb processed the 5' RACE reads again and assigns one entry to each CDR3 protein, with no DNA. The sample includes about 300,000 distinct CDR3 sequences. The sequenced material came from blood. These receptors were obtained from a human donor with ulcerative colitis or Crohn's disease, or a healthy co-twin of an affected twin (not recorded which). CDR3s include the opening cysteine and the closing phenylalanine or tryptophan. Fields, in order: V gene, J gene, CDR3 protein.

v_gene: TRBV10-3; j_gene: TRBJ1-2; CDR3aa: CAISESVPGWLSNGYTF
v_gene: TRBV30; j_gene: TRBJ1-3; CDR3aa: CAWSSQQGVSGNTIYF
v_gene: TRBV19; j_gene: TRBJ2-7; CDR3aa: CASSKTGDIYEQYF
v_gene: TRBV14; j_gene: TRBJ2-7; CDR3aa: CASSQGYGSYEQYF
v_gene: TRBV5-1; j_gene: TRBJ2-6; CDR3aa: CASSIGTSGANVLTF
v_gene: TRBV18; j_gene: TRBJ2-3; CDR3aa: CASSRARGPADTQYF
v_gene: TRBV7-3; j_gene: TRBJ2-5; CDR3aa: CASSATSVETQYF
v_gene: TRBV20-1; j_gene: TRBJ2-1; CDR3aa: CSARETSGRAGEQFF
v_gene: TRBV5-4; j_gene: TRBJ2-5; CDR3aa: CASSPAGWGYQETQYF
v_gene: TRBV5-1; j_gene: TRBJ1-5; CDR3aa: CASSFGTIGQPQHF
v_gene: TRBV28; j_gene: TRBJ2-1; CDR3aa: CASRGFSYNEQFF
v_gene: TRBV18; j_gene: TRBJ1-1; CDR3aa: CAGSKTASEAFF
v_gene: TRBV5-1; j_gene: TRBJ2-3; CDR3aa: CASSLFRNTQYF
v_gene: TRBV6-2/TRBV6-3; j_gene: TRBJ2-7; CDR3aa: CASIQARDAYEQYF
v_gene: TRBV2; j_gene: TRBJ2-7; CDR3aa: CASRVAGASYEQYF
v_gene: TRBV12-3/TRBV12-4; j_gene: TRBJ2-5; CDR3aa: CASSLYRDTPETQYF
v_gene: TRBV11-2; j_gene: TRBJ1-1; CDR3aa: CASSLGVHPRQPNTEAFF
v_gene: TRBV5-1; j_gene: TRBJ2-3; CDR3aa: CASSLLQGGTDTQYF
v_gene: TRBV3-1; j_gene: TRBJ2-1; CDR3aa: CASSLTSGGGYNEQFF
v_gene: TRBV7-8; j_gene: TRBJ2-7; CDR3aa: CASSVGFNYEQYF
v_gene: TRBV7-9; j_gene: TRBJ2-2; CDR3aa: CASSPRDRGYNAGELFF
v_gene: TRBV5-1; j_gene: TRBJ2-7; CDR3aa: CASSLQAGSSSYEQYF
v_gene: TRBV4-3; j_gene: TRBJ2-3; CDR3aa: CASSRVVPSTDTQYF
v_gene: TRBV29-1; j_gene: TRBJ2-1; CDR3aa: CSAGLAGGSYNEQFF
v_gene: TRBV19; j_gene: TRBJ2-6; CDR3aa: CASSSLPVNSGANVLTF
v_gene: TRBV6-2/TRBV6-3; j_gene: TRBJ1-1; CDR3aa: CASSYSIGRLIAFF
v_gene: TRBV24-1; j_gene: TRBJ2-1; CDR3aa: CATSGSYNEQFF
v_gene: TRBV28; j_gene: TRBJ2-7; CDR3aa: CASSQGGGIYEQYF